This T cell receptor (beta chain) was sequenced during a study of blood T cell repertoires in COVID-19 (TCRdb year 2020). Broadly, across the study: Samples from collaborators originated in the United States, Italy and Spain and spanned both the acute and convalescent phases of COVID-19. The sample metadata nearly always contained a de-identified subject ID, COVID-19 status, age in years and sex. The repertoires were released in a freely available public database meant as a resource for research on the immune response to SARS-CoV-2. The material from the prospective study consisted of cDNA or gDNA derived from T cells, B-cell-depleted T cells, or PBMCs. Samples were obtained from the ongoing ImmuneRACE study (first 160 participants) and from over 1,000 subjects provided by 6 global collaborators. Subjects who had been exposed to COVID-19, were actively infected with it, or had recovered from it provided the deeply sampled blood TCRbeta repertoires that made up the dataset. Where available, HLA class I and class II types were taken from metadata supplied by the sample provider and were not determined by assay-based typing. Summary of the overall study and its limitations: The quantity of clinical and demographic metadata differed by source and by participant and was supplied without curation.

Enrolling through a virtual design, the prospective study's participants ranged in age from roughly 18 to 95 years and lived across more than 20 United States geographic areas. To assign participants to cohorts, the prospective study relied on clinical history that participants themselves reported in a screening survey and a study questionnaire. Recovered participants in ImmuneRACE Cohort 3 were defined as having two consecutive negative NP/OP PCR tests, clearance from a healthcare professional, or resolution of symptoms. Mobile phlebotomists in the prospective study collected whole blood, serum and a nasopharyngeal or oropharyngeal swab from every participant. Participants in the prospective study had the option to provide additional blood draws and questionnaires over an approximately 2-month period. Prospective study blood samples were shipped either frozen or at room temperature before DNA extraction.

Concerning this clone itself: Its antigen is not yet known. The record has no base qualities; no much larger clone is one base away.

In the germline V gene (reference sequence), CDR1 corresponds to LGHDT and CDR2 to YNNKEL. V and J are trimmed by 0 bases and 0 bases, and the gene matches miss 7 bases of the junction. Counted from cysteine to phenylalanine, this CDR3 has 18 amino acids. The sequence is cut down to CDR3 DNA, 54 bases in frame from base 1. TCRbeta CDR3 regions were amplified from genomic DNA using the immunoSEQ Assay, a bias-controlled multiplex PCR. On the study's bioinformatics: Within the assay, amplification of reference gene primers was used to estimate how many nucleated cells each sample contained. To quantify the absolute abundance of each unique TCRbeta CDR3 rearrangement, sequence reads were collapsed and filtered. Productive Simpson clonality was computed per sample as the square root of Simpson's diversity index over productive rearrangements. Held by TCRdb, this immuneACCESS table contains in-frame sequences only and omits some clones. Under half of the omission traces to an unresolved V gene where checked; the cause of the rest is unknown. The V and J calls and clone size come from that table; D and trimming were worked out from the DNA. The sample profile shows fewer than 350,000 clones; 89% of them were found once. The top ten constitute approximately 8.8% of the sample.

The sequence is built from TRBV3-1 (or the pseudogene TRBV3-2) and TRBJ2-1, and 8 junction bases match TRBD2. This sequence originates from a woman aged 40 to 50 who had recovered from COVID-19. The sample consisted of PBMCs or T cells enriched from blood (not recorded which). CDR3 reads: CASSQDKLAGHSYNEQFF. The DNA is TGTGCCAGCAGCCAAGATAAGCTAGCGGGCCACTCCTACAATGAGCAGTTCTTC.